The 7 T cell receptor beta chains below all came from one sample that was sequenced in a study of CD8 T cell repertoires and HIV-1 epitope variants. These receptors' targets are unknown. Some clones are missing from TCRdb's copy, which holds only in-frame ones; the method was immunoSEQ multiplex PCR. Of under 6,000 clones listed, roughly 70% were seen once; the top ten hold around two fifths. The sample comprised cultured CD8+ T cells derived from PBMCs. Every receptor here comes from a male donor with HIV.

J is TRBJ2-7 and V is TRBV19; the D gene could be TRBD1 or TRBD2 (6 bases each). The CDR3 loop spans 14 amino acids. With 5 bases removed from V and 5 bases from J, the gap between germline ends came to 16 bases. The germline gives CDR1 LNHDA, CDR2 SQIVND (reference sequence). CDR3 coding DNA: TGTGCCAGTAGTTTGTCCTCGGGGGCGGACGAGCAGTACTTC. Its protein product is CASSLSSGADEQYF.

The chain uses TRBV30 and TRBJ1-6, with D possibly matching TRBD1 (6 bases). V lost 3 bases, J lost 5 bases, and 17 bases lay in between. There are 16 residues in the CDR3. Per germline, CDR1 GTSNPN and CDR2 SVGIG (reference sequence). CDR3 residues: CAWRLTGPVDNSPLHF. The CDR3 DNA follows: TGTGCCTGGAGACTCACAGGGCCCGTGGATAATTCACCCCTCCACTTT.

CDR3 sequence (DNA): TGTGCCATCAGTGGGGTCGGGGACACCTACGAGCAGTACTTC. Translated, it gives CAISGVGDTYEQYF. The J gene is TRBJ2-7, the V gene TRBV10-3; D perhaps matches TRBD1 (6 bases). This CDR3 has 14 residues. Germline V CDR1 and CDR2: ENHRY, SYGVKD. V lost 4 bases to trimming and J lost 2 bases, with 12 bases between them.

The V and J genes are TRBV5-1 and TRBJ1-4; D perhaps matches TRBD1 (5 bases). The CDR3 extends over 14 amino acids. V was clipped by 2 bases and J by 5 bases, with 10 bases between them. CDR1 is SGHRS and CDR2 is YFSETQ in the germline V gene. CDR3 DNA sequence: TGCGCCAGCAGCTTCTCAGGGCCCAATGAAAAACTGTTTTTT. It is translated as CASSFSGPNEKLFF.

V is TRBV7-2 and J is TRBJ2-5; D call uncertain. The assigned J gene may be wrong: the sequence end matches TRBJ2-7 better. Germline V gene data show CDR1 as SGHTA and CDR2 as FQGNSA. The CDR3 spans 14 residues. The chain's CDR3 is CASSLELGQYEQYF. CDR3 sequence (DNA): TGTGCCAGCAGCTTAGAATTAGGGCAGTACGAGCAGTACTTC.

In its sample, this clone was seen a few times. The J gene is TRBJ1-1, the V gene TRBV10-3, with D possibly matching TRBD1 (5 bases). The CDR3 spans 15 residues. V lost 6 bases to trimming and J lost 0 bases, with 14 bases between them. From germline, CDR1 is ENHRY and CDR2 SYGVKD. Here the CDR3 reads CAIRSYEGLNTEAFF. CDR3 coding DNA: TGTGCCATCAGGTCGTACGAGGGGCTGAACACTGAAGCTTTCTTT.

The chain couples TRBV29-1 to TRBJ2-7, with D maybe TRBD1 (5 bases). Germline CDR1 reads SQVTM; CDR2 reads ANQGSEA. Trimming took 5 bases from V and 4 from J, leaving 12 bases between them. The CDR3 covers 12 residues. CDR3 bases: TGCAGCGTTATTAAAGGGGTTTACGAGCAGTACTTC. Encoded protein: CSVIKGVYEQYF.